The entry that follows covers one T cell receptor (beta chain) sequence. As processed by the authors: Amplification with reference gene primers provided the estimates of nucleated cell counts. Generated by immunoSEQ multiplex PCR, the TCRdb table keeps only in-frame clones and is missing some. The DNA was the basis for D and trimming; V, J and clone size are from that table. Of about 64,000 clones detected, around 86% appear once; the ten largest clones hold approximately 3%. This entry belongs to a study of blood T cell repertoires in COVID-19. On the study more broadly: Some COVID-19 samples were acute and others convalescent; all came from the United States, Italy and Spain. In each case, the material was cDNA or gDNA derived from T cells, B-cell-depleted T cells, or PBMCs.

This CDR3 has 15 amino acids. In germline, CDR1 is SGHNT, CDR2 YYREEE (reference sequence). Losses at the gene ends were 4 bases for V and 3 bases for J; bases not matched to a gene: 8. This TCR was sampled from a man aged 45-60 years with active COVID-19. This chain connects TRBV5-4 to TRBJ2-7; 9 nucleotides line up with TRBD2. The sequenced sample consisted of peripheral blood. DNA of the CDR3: TGTGCCAGCAGCGGGGGGCTAGCGGGGAGCTACGAGCAGTACTTC. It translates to CASSGGLAGSYEQYF.